This T cell receptor beta chain stems from a study of blood T cell repertoires in COVID-19. Study overall: Acute and convalescent COVID-19 specimens originated in the United States, Italy and Spain. Sample material is recorded as cDNA or gDNA derived from T cells, B-cell-depleted T cells, or PBMCs.

Germline CDR1 SGHDT, CDR2 YYEEEE. This CDR3 contains 13 residues. V was pared by 4 bases and J by 8 bases, with 15 bases between. In the original analysis: Using reference gene primer amplification, nucleated cell counts were estimated. Assay used: immunoSEQ multiplex PCR; TCRdb lists only in-frame clones, some missing. The V and J calls and clone size are taken from that table; D and trimming were inferred from the DNA. The table lists some 200,000 clones, roughly 88% of them singletons, with around 1.5% in the top ten. Sample: peripheral blood. The source is a man aged 18 to 29 with active or convalescent COVID-19. The V call is TRBV5-6, the J call TRBJ1-2, with D perhaps matching TRBD1 (6 bases). DNA of the CDR3: TGTGCCAGCAGCCCGGACAGTGTAAGGGGCTACACCTTC. Protein: CASSPDSVRGYTF.